These 10 T cell receptor beta chains came from one sample sequenced in a study of shared clonotypes between healthy human individuals. Produced via immunoSEQ multiplex PCR; TCRdb's table is partial and in-frame only. The table includes 1,400,000 or so clones, around 98.5% detected once. Sequencing was performed on naive CD4+ T cells sorted from blood. Regarding subset: CD45RA+ positively selected. These receptors came from a man aged 30 to 45 in good health.

V gene TRBV19 combines with J gene TRBJ1-2; D not resolved. The germline V gene encodes CDR1 LNHDA and CDR2 SQIVND (reference sequence). V dropped 0 bases and J dropped 4 bases, with 9 bases sitting between them. The CDR3 length is 14 residues. For the CDR3, the DNA is TGTGCCAGTAGTATAGAGGGCAGGATCTATGGCTACACCTTC. Encoded protein: CASSIEGRIYGYTF.

This chain uses TRBV4-2 with TRBJ2-1, with D tentatively TRBD1 (6 bases). The CDR3 extends over 17 amino acids. Per germline, CDR1 LGHNA and CDR2 YNFKEQ. The germline V and J ends were trimmed by 0 bases and 3 bases, with 15 bases remaining between them. CDR3 region: CASSQEVRQDFYNEQFF. Here the CDR3 DNA reads TGTGCCAGCAGCCAAGAAGTACGACAGGACTTCTACAATGAGCAGTTCTTC.

As concerns this clone: This sample also contains other DNA sequences that code for the same CDR3. The chain couples TRBV28 to TRBJ2-7; D not resolved. The ends were cut back, 2 bases at V and 2 bases at J, with 10 bases in the middle. The CDR3 sequence is 14 residues long. Germline CDR1 MDHEN, CDR2 SYDVKM. The CDR3 DNA sequence: TGTGCCAGCAGTTTACTCGGTCAAACCTACGAGCAGTACTTC. Translating gives CASSLLGQTYEQYF. The variable domain in full, completed from reference TRBV28 and TRBJ2-7, reads DVKVTQSSRYLVKRTGEKVFLECVQDMDHENMFWYRQDPGLGLRLIYFSYDVKMKEKGDIPEGYSVSREKKERFSLILESASTNQTSMYLCASSLLGQTYEQYFGPGTRLTVT.

The V and J genes are TRBV27 and TRBJ1-5; D not certain. In germline, CDR1 is MNHEY, CDR2 SMNVEV (reference sequence). This CDR3 has 14 residues. V was shortened by 0 bases and J by 8 bases, with 11 bases between the two germline ends. The CDR3 reads CASSLSRSGEPQHF. The CDR3 DNA reads as TGTGCCAGCAGTTTATCGCGATCTGGGGAGCCCCAGCATTTT.

DNA for the CDR3: TGCAGCGTGACAGGGGGCTCTAATGAAAAACTGTTTTTT. It is translated as CSVTGGSNEKLFF. This chain links TRBV29-1 with TRBJ1-4; 10 bases are shared with TRBD1. The CDR3 loop spans 13 amino acids. V shed 6 bases and J 3 bases; nucleotides not matched to a gene: 1. CDR1 SQVTM and CDR2 ANQGSEA come from the germline V gene.

CDR3 coding DNA: TGTGCCATCAGAAGGTCGGATAATCAGCCCCAGCATTTT. It yields the protein CAIRRSDNQPQHF. The chain employs TRBV10-3 and TRBJ1-5; D gene uncertain. CDR3 length: 13 residues. Trimming pared 6 bases from V and 4 bases from J, leaving 10 bases between. CDR1 is ENHRY and CDR2 is SYGVKD in the germline V gene.

The rearrangement joins TRBV4-2 to TRBJ2-1; 9 bases are a match to TRBD2. Losses at the gene ends were 4 bases for V and 5 bases for J; bases not matched to a gene: 18. From germline, CDR1 is LGHNA and CDR2 YNFKEQ. This CDR3 is 19 amino acids long. The CDR3 coding sequence is TGTGCCAGCAGCCTCCAACTAGCGGGCTCTCATGATTTCGACAATGAGCAGTTCTTC. The encoded protein is CASSLQLAGSHDFDNEQFF.

This rearrangement joins TRBV6-1 to TRBJ1-5; unclear D gene. The CDR3 runs to 13 residues. The V gene lost 1 base and the J gene lost 7 bases, with 8 bases spanning the gap. Germline V gene sequence: CDR1 MNHNS, CDR2 SASEGT. The CDR3 DNA sequence: TGTGCCAGCAGTGAAGGATCTGCGCAGCCCCAGCATTTT. This gives the protein CASSEGSAQPQHF.

The chain recombines TRBV29-1 with TRBJ2-7; perhaps TRBD2 as D (6 bases). Germline-derived CDR1 and CDR2 are SQVTM and ANQGSEA. The CDR3 length is 12 residues. Deletions cut 5 bases from V and 0 bases from J, with 8 bases between. DNA of the CDR3: TGCAGCGTTACGACTAGCTCCTACGAGCAGTACTTC. Its protein is CSVTTSSYEQYF.

This chain connects TRBV6-5 to TRBJ2-1; 8 positions agree with TRBD1. In germline, CDR1 is MNHEY, CDR2 SVGAGI. The CDR3 is 15 amino acids. The V and J ends lost 6 bases and 10 bases, in that order; junction bases with no gene match: 14. The CDR3 DNA follows: TGTGCCAGCAGCCAAGGACAGGGTAGGGTTGAGGAGCAGTTCTTC. Translating it yields CASSQGQGRVEEQFF.